This T cell receptor (beta chain) appears in the sequencing data of a study of memory CD4+ T cells and cytomegalovirus serostatus. Across the whole study: Healthy Belgian adult donors included about 10 CMV-positive and some 25 CMV-negative people.

Points on this clone: Its target is unknown.

The sort gate was single viable CD3+CD4+CD8-CD45RO+ cells for memory CD4+ T cells. Study-level points and caveats: Of under 200 reported CMV TCRbeta sequences, about 70 were found in memory CD4+ repertoires. Repertoires predicted CMV serostatus with median bootstrapped AUC of about 0.96.

The length of the CDR3 is 12 residues. V was shortened by 5 bases and J by 6 bases, with 11 bases between the two germline ends. CDR1 and CDR2 (germline): SGHAT, FQNNGV. As processed by the authors: Out-of-frame sequences were removed, leaving some 2 million distinct TCRbeta sequences. Data came from immunoSEQ multiplex PCR; TCRdb stores just in-frame clones and leaves some out. The D gene and trimming were derived from the DNA, and the V and J assignments and clone size from that table. Of 25,000 to 30,000 clones in the sample, about 79% are singletons; the top ten hold more than 0.8%. Sequenced sample: memory CD4+ T cells from blood. J is TRBJ2-7 and V is TRBV11-2; either TRBD1 or TRBD2 may fit D (5 bases each). The TCR sequence derives from an adult in good health and CMV-seronegative. Written as DNA, the CDR3 is TGTGCCAGCAGCCAGGGCCGGGGCGAGCAGTACTTC. Its protein product is CASSQGRGEQYF.